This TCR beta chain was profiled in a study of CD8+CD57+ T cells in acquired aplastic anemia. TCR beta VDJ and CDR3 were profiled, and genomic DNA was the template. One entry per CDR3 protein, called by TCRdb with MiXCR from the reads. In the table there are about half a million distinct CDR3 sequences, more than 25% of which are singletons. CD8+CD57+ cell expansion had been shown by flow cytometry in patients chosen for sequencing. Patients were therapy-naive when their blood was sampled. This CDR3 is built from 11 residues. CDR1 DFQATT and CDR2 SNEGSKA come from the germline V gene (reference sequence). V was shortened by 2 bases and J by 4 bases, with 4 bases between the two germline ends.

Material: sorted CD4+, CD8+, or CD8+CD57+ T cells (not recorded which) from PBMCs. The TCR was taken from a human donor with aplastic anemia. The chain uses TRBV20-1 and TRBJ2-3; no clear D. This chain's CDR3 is CSARTADTQYF. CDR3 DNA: TGCAGTGCTAGAACGGCAGATACGCAGTATTTT.